The sequence of this TCR beta chain was determined in a study of T cells after yellow fever vaccination. Study-level findings and limits: Though weaker, the secondary response peaked faster, on day 5 versus 15. Once the booster was given, most primary-vaccination clones reappeared, at about 97% for CD4 and 85% to 90% for CD8.

The ends were cut back, 7 bases at V and 2 bases at J, with 18 bases in the middle. Per the germline V gene, CDR1 is MNHNS and CDR2 is SASEGT. The CDR3 runs to 15 residues. Of note for this clonotype: The antigen remains undetermined.

They built TCR cDNA with 5'RACE template switching, a step that put in a universal primer site and UMIs. MiXCR, applied by TCRdb to the 5' RACE reads, yields one record per CDR3 protein. The table shows 500,000 to 550,000 distinct CDR3 sequences, with 21% occurring only once. This clonotype was obtained from a man aged 18-30 years who received the YFV17D yellow fever vaccine. The sequenced sample was PBMCs, obtained 20 to 25 days after the first yellow fever vaccination. The genes are TRBV6-1 and TRBJ2-7; D perhaps matches TRBD1 (5 bases). The CDR3 spells CASTTPGTGTYEQYF. The CDR3 region has the DNA TGTGCCAGCACCACCCCCGGCACAGGCACCTACGAGCAGTACTTC.